Each of the 30 T cell receptor beta chains below was sequenced from the same sample in a study of shared clonotypes between healthy human individuals. The table came from immunoSEQ multiplex PCR; TCRdb's copy has only in-frame clones and leaves some out. The table records roughly 1 million clones, around four fifths of them present only once. The sequenced material came from memory CD4+ T cells sorted from blood. Noted subset: CD45RA-negative fraction. Receptors were obtained from a man aged 18 to 35 in good health.

This chain joins TRBV6-1 and TRBJ1-5; a weak D match, TRBD1 (5 bases). The CDR3 totals 14 residues. Per germline, CDR1 MNHNS and CDR2 SASEGT. V was clipped by 1 base and J by 10 bases, with 14 bases between them. The DNA of the CDR3 is TGTGCCAGCAGTGAAGACAGGACGACACGTCCCCAGCATTTT. Residues: CASSEDRTTRPQHF.

The chain links TRBV5-5 to TRBJ1-6; D is possibly TRBD1 (6 bases). Germline lookup yields CDR1 SGHKS and CDR2 YYEKEE (reference sequence). This CDR3 has 15 residues. Trimming pared 0 bases from V and 3 bases from J, leaving 7 bases between. The CDR3 loop reads CASSLGTDYNSPLHF. CDR3 in DNA: TGTGCCAGCAGCTTGGGGACAGACTATAATTCACCCCTCCACTTT. Filled out from reference TRBV5-5 and TRBJ1-6, the complete variable domain reads DAGVTQSPTHLIKTRGQQVTLRCSPISGHKSVSWYQQVLGQGPQFIFQYYEKEERGRGNFPDRFSARQFPNYSSELNVNALLLGDSALYLCASSLGTDYNSPLHFGNGTRLTVT.

This clone was observed at least ten times. The rearrangement links TRBV5-1 to TRBJ1-3; D not resolved. V was trimmed by 0 bases and J by 4 bases, leaving 14 bases between them. CDR1 SGHRS and CDR2 YFSETQ come from the germline V gene. This CDR3 comprises 16 residues. The CDR3 loop is CASSLVGLSGGNTIYF. The CDR3 region has the DNA TGCGCCAGCAGCTTGGTCGGCCTATCGGGGGGAAACACCATATATTTT.

The CDR3 loop reads CASSYTDVGTYGYTF. CDR3 nucleotides: TGCGCCAGCAGCTACACCGATGTTGGAACCTATGGCTACACCTTC. The chain links TRBV5-1 to TRBJ1-2; D uncertain. Germline V gene lookup returns CDR1 SGHRS and CDR2 YFSETQ. V shed 3 bases and J shed 4 bases, with 16 bases lying between them. This CDR3 contains 15 residues.

Turning to this clone: The identical CDR3 is also encoded by other nucleotide sequences in the sample. V usage is TRBV9 and J usage is TRBJ2-1; 12 bases are shared with TRBD2. The germline CDR1 and CDR2 sequences are SGDLS and YYNGEE. V gave up 3 bases and J gave up 4 bases; unmatched junction bases: 2. This CDR3 comprises 15 residues. For the CDR3, the DNA is TGTGCCAGCAGCGCTGGGACTAGCGGGTACAATGAGCAGTTCTTC. This gives the protein CASSAGTSGYNEQFF.

V and J are TRBV18 and TRBJ1-1, with D possibly matching TRBD1 (5 bases). Germline V CDR1 and CDR2: KGHSH, LQKENI. V was shortened by 6 bases and J by 5 bases, with 19 bases between the two germline ends. The CDR3 consists of 15 residues. The CDR3, as DNA: TGTGCCAGCTCGCCCAAACCAGGGTTGGGAACTGAAGCTTTCTTT. It encodes CASSPKPGLGTEAFF. Using reference TRBV18 and TRBJ1-1 for the parts outside the CDR3, the full variable domain is NAGVMQNPRHLVRRRGQEARLRCSPMKGHSHVYWYRQLPEEGLKFMVYLQKENIIDESGMPKERFSAEFPKEGPSILRIQQVVRGDSAAYFCASSPKPGLGTEAFFGQGTRLTVV.

The CDR3 region has the DNA TGCGCCAGCAACTTCCCTCCGGGGGTAGCGGCAAGCACAGATACGCAGTATTTT. Protein product: CASNFPPGVAASTDTQYF. The rearrangement uses TRBV5-1 and TRBJ2-3; tentatively, D is TRBD2 (6 bases). Between the trimmed V and J ends, which lost 6 bases and 0 bases, there was a span of 23 bases. CDR3 length equals 18 residues. The V gene's germline CDR1 is SGHRS and CDR2 YFSETQ.

The V call is TRBV5-1, the J call TRBJ2-7; D is unclear. The V end lost 0 bases, the J end lost 2 bases, and 12 bases lay between the germline ends. This CDR3 spans 15 amino acids. Germline CDR1 is SGHRS and CDR2 is YFSETQ. CDR3 coding DNA: TGCGCCAGCAGCTTGGAAGGGTCAGGTCCCTACGAGCAGTACTTC. Translated, it gives CASSLEGSGPYEQYF.

The chain recombines TRBV15 with TRBJ2-5; 7 nucleotides align to TRBD1. CDR3 length: 15 residues. CDR1 is LNHNV, CDR2 YYDKDF, per germline (reference sequence). The J segment lost 2 bases and the V segment lost 6 bases, leaving 9 bases of the junction unmatched. The CDR3, as DNA: TGTGCCACCAGTTACACGGGACAGAGTCAAGAGACCCAGTACTTC. Its protein is CATSYTGQSQETQYF.

The J gene is TRBJ2-7, the V gene TRBV7-2; perhaps TRBD1 as D (6 bases). V was clipped by 3 bases and J by 6 bases, with 15 bases between them. There are 14 residues in the CDR3. Germline V gives CDR1 SGHTA, CDR2 FQGNSA. In nucleotides, the CDR3 is TGTGCCAGCAGCTTGGGGGCGAAGCCAACCGAGCAGTACTTC. Its translation: CASSLGAKPTEQYF.

V gene TRBV7-9 combines with J gene TRBJ2-5; D may correspond to TRBD1 or TRBD2 (7 bases each). CDR1 is SEHNR, CDR2 FQNEAQ, per germline (reference sequence). This CDR3 contains 15 residues. Trimming left V 6 bases short and J 6 bases short, with 20 bases between. The chain's CDR3 is CASSPQGVSGKTQYF. CDR3 DNA: TGTGCCAGCAGTCCCCAGGGGGTGAGCGGGAAGACCCAGTACTTC.

This clone was recorded at least ten times. CDR3 nucleotide sequence: TGCGCCAGCAGCCAAGAACACGGGACCCAGTACTTC. Residues: CASSQEHGTQYF. The chain uses TRBV4-1 and TRBJ2-5; D is unclear. Trimming cost V 0 bases and J 7 bases, with 6 bases left between them. This CDR3 region has 12 residues. Looked up from germline, CDR1 is MGHRA and CDR2 is YSYEKL.

This chain joins TRBV12-2 and TRBJ1-6. TRBV12-2 is described as a pseudogene. The CDR3 length is 16 residues. Here the CDR3 reads CASRSPGGKYNSPLHF. The CDR3 DNA reads TGTGCAAGTCGCTCGCCGGGGGGCAAATATAATTCACCCCTCCACTTT.

This clone turned up a few times. The chain is built from TRBV30 and TRBJ1-1; unclear D gene. The CDR3 covers 15 residues. Per germline, CDR1 GTSNPN and CDR2 SVGIG (reference sequence). V lost 3 bases, J lost 1 base, and 15 bases lay in between. CDR3 sequence (DNA): TGTGCCTGGAGCGCCTTCCGACACCCGAACACTGAAGCTTTCTTT. Encoded protein: CAWSAFRHPNTEAFF.

The chain joins TRBV28 to TRBJ1-6; 9 positions match TRBD1. Germline V gene sequence: CDR1 MDHEN, CDR2 SYDVKM. V was pared by 3 bases and J by 7 bases, with 13 bases of the junction left unmatched. CDR3 length: 18 amino acids. CDR3 coding DNA: TGTGCCAGCAGTTTTCTACAAGGACAGGGGCGCCTCAATTCACCCCTCCACTTT. Translated: CASSFLQGQGRLNSPLHF.

The chain is built from TRBV19 and TRBJ1-6; D is perhaps TRBD1 (6 bases). CDR1 LNHDA and CDR2 SQIVND come from the germline V gene (reference sequence). The CDR3 is 17 amino acids. Trimming left V 0 bases short and J 3 bases short, with 12 bases between. CDR3 nucleotide sequence: TGTGCCAGTAGTATAGATGGGGGCGACGTCTATAATTCACCCCTCCACTTT. Its translation: CASSIDGGDVYNSPLHF.

This clone was picked up one time. This sequence joins TRBV30 and TRBJ1-1; D perhaps matches TRBD1 (5 bases). The length of the CDR3 is 14 residues. V dropped 5 bases and J dropped 4 bases, with 17 bases sitting between them. CDR1 and CDR2 from the germline V gene are GTSNPN and SVGIG (reference sequence). The CDR3 nucleotides are TGTGCCTGGTCGGACTGGGGCATCTCCACTGAAGCTTTCTTT. Translating gives CAWSDWGISTEAFF. The full variable domain, with the rest looked up from reference TRBV30 and TRBJ1-1, is SQTIHQWPATLVQPVGSPLSLECTVEGTSNPNLYWYRQAAGRGLQLLFYSVGIGQISSEVPQNLSASRPQDRQFILSSKKLLLSDSGFYLCAWSDWGISTEAFFGQGTRLTVV.

This clone has a single count. The gene calls are TRBV7-9 and TRBJ1-3, with 7 nucleotides matching TRBD1. CDR1 is SEHNR and CDR2 is FQNEAQ in the germline V gene (reference sequence). Trimming cost V 4 bases and J 1 base; bases outside gene matches: 13. This CDR3 has 18 residues. The CDR3 reads CASSSGLSTGRSGNTIYF. The CDR3 coding sequence is TGTGCCAGCAGCTCTGGGTTATCGACAGGGAGATCTGGAAACACCATATATTTT.

This clone was seen just once. The V and J genes are TRBV11-2 and TRBJ2-1; no firm D call. The CDR3 has 17 residues. The germline V gene has CDR1 SGHAT and CDR2 FQNNGV. Trimming removed 2 bases from V and 1 base from J, with 15 bases in between. CDR3 loop: CASSLQLFMGSYNEQFF. CDR3 in DNA: TGTGCCAGCAGCTTACAACTATTTATGGGGTCCTACAATGAGCAGTTCTTC.

The chain is built from TRBV19 and TRBJ2-7; 7 bases align to TRBD1. This CDR3 spans 14 amino acids. CDR1 is LNHDA, CDR2 SQIVND, per germline (reference sequence). Unmatched junction bases numbered 9, after V lost 5 bases and J lost 5 bases. This CDR3 is CASSFRDRRDEQYF. The CDR3 region has the DNA TGTGCCAGTAGTTTCCGGGACAGAAGAGACGAGCAGTACTTC.

This rearrangement joins TRBV5-1 to TRBJ2-7, with 8 bases that match TRBD2. Germline trimming cut 7 bases from V and 6 bases from J; bases unmatched to any gene: 9. Looked up from germline, CDR1 is SGHRS and CDR2 is YFSETQ. The CDR3 spans 13 residues. CDR3: CASYELAGTEQYF. As DNA, the CDR3 is TGCGCCAGCTACGAGTTAGCGGGAACCGAGCAGTACTTC.

Notes on this clone: No DNA is shown, since the ends of the CDR3 on it are uncertain; the CDR3 is the one TCRdb lists. This chain uses TRBV6-1 with TRBJ2-2; the listed D gene, TRBD1, was not tested against the DNA. The germline V gene encodes CDR1 MNHNS and CDR2 SASEGT. The CDR3 is 15 amino acids in total, end residues counted. This CDR3 reads CASSSSGQGTGELFF.

V is TRBV27 and J is TRBJ1-2, with 9 bases identical to TRBD1. The trim removed 2 bases at V and 1 base at J, leaving 2 bases unmatched. The CDR3 consists of 15 residues. Germline V gene sequence: CDR1 MNHEY, CDR2 SMNVEV (reference sequence). The CDR3 reads CASSLGTGNNYGYTF. The CDR3 DNA reads TGTGCCAGCAGTTTAGGGACAGGGAATAACTATGGCTACACCTTC.

The chain recombines TRBV7-2 with TRBJ2-3; 10 nucleotides agree with TRBD1. The length of the CDR3 is 14 residues. The V and J ends lost 4 bases and 9 bases, in that order; junction bases with no gene match: 7. Germline CDR1 is SGHTA and CDR2 is FQGNSA. This CDR3 reads CASSSGTGAITQYF. The CDR3 region has the DNA TGTGCCAGCAGCTCAGGGACAGGGGCTATCACGCAGTATTTT.

The chain combines TRBV2 with TRBJ1-1, with D tentatively TRBD1 (6 bases). In germline, CDR1 is SNHLY, CDR2 FYNNEI. This CDR3 has 14 amino acids. V was trimmed by 4 bases and J by 6 bases, leaving 15 bases between them. The CDR3 is CASSVRRGDAEAFF. For the CDR3, the DNA is TGTGCCAGCAGTGTAAGGAGGGGGGACGCTGAAGCTTTCTTT.

J is TRBJ2-7 and V is TRBV11-2; 7 bases line up with TRBD2. The junction had 8 bases not matched to a gene; V was cut back by 3 bases and J by 6 bases. Germline CDR1 is SGHAT and CDR2 is FQNNGV. The CDR3 contains 14 residues. The CDR3 loop is CASSFGAGDAEQYF. The CDR3 DNA reads as TGTGCCAGCAGCTTTGGTGCGGGAGATGCCGAGCAGTACTTC. Full variable domain (remainder filled in from reference TRBV11-2 and TRBJ2-7): EAGVAQSPRYKIIEKRQSVAFWCNPISGHATLYWYQQILGQGPKLLIQFQNNGVVDDSQLPKDRFSAERLKGVDSTLKIQPAKLEDSAVYLCASSFGAGDAEQYFGPGTRLTVT.

As to this clone: Being one base from a much bigger clone, this may be a read error. The rearrangement links TRBV7-8 to TRBJ2-3, with a tentative D call TRBD1 (5 bases). Germline CDR1 is SGHVS and CDR2 is FQNEAQ. The CDR3 runs 12 residues. The germline V and J ends were trimmed by 5 bases and 4 bases, with 7 bases remaining between them. Here the CDR3 reads CASSPGPDTQYF. In nucleotides, the CDR3 is TGTGCCAGCAGCCCAGGGCCAGATACGCAGTATTTT.

This chain links TRBV4-1 with TRBJ2-7; 14 bases map to TRBD2. CDR1 and CDR2 from the germline V gene are MGHRA and YSYEKL. V was clipped by 5 bases and J by 7 bases; unmatched bases: 16. This CDR3 contains 18 residues. The CDR3 region has the DNA TGCGCCAGCAGCGGGCTGGGACTAGCGGGAGTCCGGTCGAGGGAGCAGTACTTC. Encoded protein: CASSGLGLAGVRSREQYF.

The chain carries TRBV5-1 and TRBJ1-1; D is possibly TRBD1 (6 bases). The CDR3 totals 15 residues. CDR1 SGHRS and CDR2 YFSETQ come from the germline V gene. The V end was cut by 3 bases, the J end by 4 bases, with 16 bases between. The CDR3 sequence is CASSSGDTGFTEAFF. CDR3 DNA sequence: TGCGCCAGCAGCTCTGGGGATACAGGGTTCACTGAAGCTTTCTTT.

The rearrangement links TRBV5-1 to TRBJ2-5, with D possibly being TRBD2 (5 bases). The CDR3 runs to 13 residues. Trimming pared 7 bases from V and 5 bases from J, leaving 15 bases between. Germline-derived CDR1 and CDR2 are SGHRS and YFSETQ. CDR3 DNA sequence: TGCGCCAGCCAAGGACCGGGATTGGAGACCCAGTACTTC. Its translation is CASQGPGLETQYF.